This T cell receptor (beta chain) was captured by sequencing in a study of Ad26.COV2.S vaccination and SARS-CoV-2 variants. Whole-study context: Intramuscular Ad26.COV2.S at 5x10^10 or 1x10^11 viral particles. General study points: Comparability of non-spike TCR breadth was observed across vaccine and placebo recipients. People who got the vaccine had more spike-specific TCR breadth than people who got placebo.

As regards this clone: The antigen remains unidentified.

This CDR3 region has 17 residues. The V gene's germline CDR1 is MDHEN and CDR2 SYDVKM. Trimming left V 5 bases short and J 0 bases short, with 17 bases between. The treatment here: about 20 received Ad26.COV2.S at low or high dose, single or two shots; about 5 received placebo; per-sample allocation not given. At day 63 after the first vaccine or placebo injection, samples were drawn. At a Boston site, the person donating was an adult of 18-55 years. The protocol was immunoSEQ multiplex PCR, while the TCRdb copy is restricted to in-frame clones and leaves out a portion. The repertoire has 450,000 to 550,000 clones, roughly nine tenths of them found once; the top ten carry 1.7%.

Sequenced here: peripheral blood, sampled in a trial of Ad26.COV2.S vaccine versus placebo. This chain links TRBV28 with TRBJ2-4; tentatively, D is TRBD1 (6 bases). This receptor was obtained from a person between 18 and 65 years old who received the Ad26.COV2.S COVID-19 vaccine or a placebo. The CDR3 DNA reads as TGTGCCAGCAGTGACCAAAGGTGGGGGCTAGCCAAAAACATTCAGTACTTC. Protein product: CASSDQRWGLAKNIQYF.